A single sample gave rise to the 17 T cell receptor beta chains below, sequenced in a study of blood T cell repertoires in COVID-19. Method: immunoSEQ multiplex PCR; TCRdb's copy keeps in-frame clones and lacks some. This table holds more than 65,000 clones, around 88% found once. What was sequenced was peripheral blood. The receptors stem from a man between 60 and 75 years old with acute or convalescent COVID-19.

This clone was found a few times. The V and J genes are TRBV28 and TRBJ1-1; 9 nucleotides line up with TRBD1. Germline V CDR1 and CDR2: MDHEN, SYDVKM. CDR3 size: 17 residues. The junction had 9 bases not matched to a gene; V was cut back by 3 bases and J by 1 base. CDR3 region: CASSFYRGRRTNTEAFF. The CDR3 DNA reads TGTGCCAGCAGTTTTTACAGGGGGCGAAGGACGAACACTGAAGCTTTCTTT.

This clone was seen a single time. V usage is TRBV5-6 and J usage is TRBJ1-2; 7 bases map to TRBD1. The CDR3 consists of 14 residues. Germline V gene lookup returns CDR1 SGHDT and CDR2 YYEEEE. J was trimmed by 3 bases and V by 4 bases; bases with no gene match: 6. The CDR3 sequence: CASSEGQRYYGYTF. The CDR3 bases are TGTGCCAGCAGCGAGGGACAGCGATACTATGGCTACACCTTC.

CDR3: CASSPVGVLGNIQYF. Here the CDR3 DNA reads TGTGCCAGCAGTCCCGTGGGCGTGCTTGGAAACATTCAGTACTTC. This chain joins TRBV6-5 and TRBJ2-4; D is unclear. The CDR3 consists of 15 residues. V lost 5 bases, J lost 6 bases, and 17 bases lay in between. Per the germline V gene, CDR1 is MNHEY and CDR2 is SVGAGI.

The chain combines TRBV7-2 with TRBJ2-7; 8 bases fit TRBD1. CDR1 SGHTA and CDR2 FQGNSA come from the germline V gene. This CDR3 is built from 13 residues. The V and J ends lost 4 bases and 3 bases, in that order; junction bases with no gene match: 2. The CDR3 sequence is CASSSGQVYEQYF. CDR3 nucleotides: TGTGCCAGCAGCTCGGGACAGGTCTACGAGCAGTACTTC.

The chain recombines TRBV18 with TRBJ2-7; perhaps TRBD1 as D (6 bases). V shed 3 bases and J shed 6 bases, with 15 bases lying between them. CDR1 and CDR2 (germline): KGHSH, LQKENI. The length of the CDR3 is 14 residues. CDR3 loop: CASSPYRDGGEQYF. DNA for the CDR3: TGTGCCAGCTCACCGTACAGGGATGGAGGCGAGCAGTACTTC.

The V gene is TRBV30, the J gene TRBJ2-6; D may be TRBD2 (6 bases). The V and J ends lost 0 bases and 1 base respectively, with 13 bases between them. CDR3 length equals 17 residues. Germline V gene sequence: CDR1 GTSNPN, CDR2 SVGIG (reference sequence). The CDR3 is CAWSVGGQPSGANVLTF. The CDR3 coding sequence is TGTGCCTGGAGTGTAGGAGGGCAGCCGTCTGGGGCCAACGTCCTGACTTTC.

The chain links TRBV19 to TRBJ1-3; no firm D call. Germline CDR1 LNHDA, CDR2 SQIVND (reference sequence). V lost 2 bases and J 3 bases, leaving 11 bases between the germline ends. The CDR3 length is 15 residues. CDR3 bases: TGTGCCAGTAGTATAAGTTACTTCGGTGGAAACACCATATATTTT. It specifies CASSISYFGGNTIYF.

This chain uses TRBV5-4 with TRBJ2-3, with 11 positions matching TRBD2. The CDR3 is 16 residues long. Germline CDR1 reads SGHNT; CDR2 reads YYREEE (reference sequence). Losses at the gene ends were 1 base for V and 4 bases for J; bases not matched to a gene: 5. The CDR3 bases are TGTGCCAGCAGCTTGATAGCGGGGGGGCGATCAGATACGCAGTATTTT. This encodes CASSLIAGGRSDTQYF.

This CDR3 reads CASTASQWEKLFF. The CDR3 nucleotides are TGTGCCAGTACCGCTTCTCAGTGGGAAAAACTGTTTTTT. This chain connects TRBV19 to TRBJ1-4; D uncertain. Germline loops: CDR1 LNHDA, CDR2 SQIVND (reference sequence). The V end was cut by 7 bases, the J end by 8 bases, with 14 bases between. There are 13 residues in the CDR3.

This clone was counted once. This sequence joins TRBV7-9 and TRBJ1-3; the D is unclear. Germline V gene sequence: CDR1 SEHNR, CDR2 FQNEAQ (reference sequence). The CDR3 consists of 16 residues. V gave up 4 bases and J gave up 7 bases, with 20 bases separating them. The CDR3 loop reads CASSSTDLGGPNTIYF. Here the CDR3 DNA reads TGTGCCAGCAGCTCAACGGACCTCGGAGGCCCCAACACCATATATTTT.

This chain connects TRBV5-8 to TRBJ2-2, with a tentative D call TRBD2 (6 bases). The CDR3 length is 16 residues. The germline gives CDR1 SGHTS, CDR2 YDEGEE. Trimming shortened V by 3 bases and J by 7 bases, and 19 bases separated the two germline ends. Here the CDR3 DNA reads TGTGCCAGCAGCTCCAAGCGGGCCGCAAGGAGCGGGGAGCTGTTTTTT. This gives the protein CASSSKRAARSGELFF.

J is TRBJ1-1 and V is TRBV6-4; possibly TRBD1 for D (6 bases). The V and J ends lost 6 bases and 1 base respectively, with 9 bases between them. This CDR3 comprises 13 residues. CDR1 MRHNA and CDR2 SNTAGT come from the germline V gene. CDR3 sequence: CASREQGNTEAFF. Here the CDR3 DNA reads TGTGCCAGCAGGGAACAGGGGAACACTGAAGCTTTCTTT.

The V gene is TRBV9, the J gene TRBJ1-1; 10 bases are shared with TRBD1. This CDR3 contains 18 residues. The junction had 14 bases not matched to a gene; V was cut back by 3 bases and J by 3 bases. In germline, CDR1 is SGDLS, CDR2 YYNGEE. The CDR3: CASSGRPGQGSGYTEAFF. CDR3 nucleotides: TGTGCCAGCAGCGGCCGACCGGGACAGGGGTCGGGGTACACTGAAGCTTTCTTT. Full variable domain (remainder filled in from reference TRBV9 and TRBJ1-1): DSGVTQTPKHLITATGQRVTLRCSPRSGDLSVYWYQQSLDQGLQFLIQYYNGEERAKGNILERFSAQQFPDLHSELNLSSLELGDSALYFCASSGRPGQGSGYTEAFFGQGTRLTVV.

This clone is a singleton in its sample. The chain carries TRBV5-1 and TRBJ2-7; 8 nucleotides match TRBD1. The J segment lost 4 bases and the V segment lost 4 bases, leaving 7 bases of the junction unmatched. This CDR3 has 14 residues. The germline V gene has CDR1 SGHRS and CDR2 YFSETQ. CDR3 loop: CASSPGQGMYEQYF. CDR3 bases: TGCGCCAGCAGCCCCGGACAGGGTATGTACGAGCAGTACTTC. Full variable domain (outside the CDR3, taken from reference TRBV5-1 and TRBJ2-7): KAGVTQTPRYLIKTRGQQVTLSCSPISGHRSVSWYQQTPGQGLQFLFEYFSETQRNKGNFPGRFSGRQFSNSRSEMNVSTLELGDSALYLCASSPGQGMYEQYFGPGTRLTVT.

The chain has TRBV4-2 and TRBJ2-7; 9 bases map to TRBD1. Germline V gives CDR1 LGHNA, CDR2 YNFKEQ. V was pared by 2 bases and J by 2 bases, with 7 bases of the junction left unmatched. The CDR3 contains 16 residues. CDR3 bases: TGTGCCAGCAGCCAAACTTCGGGACAGGGTACCTACGAGCAGTACTTC. It translates to CASSQTSGQGTYEQYF.

The J gene is TRBJ1-1, the V gene TRBV10-2, with 8 bases that match TRBD1. Looked up from germline, CDR1 is WSHSY and CDR2 is SAAADI. This CDR3 has 15 amino acids. Losses at the gene ends were 0 bases for V and 4 bases for J; bases not matched to a gene: 4. CDR3 residues: CASSESTGDGTEAFF. The CDR3 coding sequence is TGCGCCAGCAGTGAGTCGACAGGGGATGGCACTGAAGCTTTCTTT.

The chain couples TRBV9 to TRBJ1-2; D is uncertain. Germline-derived CDR1 and CDR2 are SGDLS and YYNGEE. Trimming shortened V by 3 bases and J by 5 bases, and 11 bases separated the two germline ends. There are 13 residues in the CDR3. CDR3 DNA sequence: TGTGCCAGCAGCGAGTCCGGGGATTATGGCTACACCTTC. Its translation: CASSESGDYGYTF.